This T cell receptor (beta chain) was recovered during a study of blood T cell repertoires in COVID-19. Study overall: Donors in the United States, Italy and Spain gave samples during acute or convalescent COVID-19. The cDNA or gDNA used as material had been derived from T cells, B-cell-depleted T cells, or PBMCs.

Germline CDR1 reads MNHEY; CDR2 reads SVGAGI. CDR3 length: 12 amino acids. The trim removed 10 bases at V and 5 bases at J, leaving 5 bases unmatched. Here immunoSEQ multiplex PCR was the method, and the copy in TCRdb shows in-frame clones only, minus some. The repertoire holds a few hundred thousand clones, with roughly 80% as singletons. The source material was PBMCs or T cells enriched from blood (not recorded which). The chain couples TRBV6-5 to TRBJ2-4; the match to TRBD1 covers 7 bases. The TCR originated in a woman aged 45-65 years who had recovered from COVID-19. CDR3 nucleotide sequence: TGTGCCACCAGGGACAGAGAAAACATTCAGTACTTC. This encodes CATRDRENIQYF.